This TCR beta chain was documented in a study of blood T cell repertoires in COVID-19. Across the study: Donors in the United States, Italy and Spain gave samples during acute or convalescent COVID-19. The analysed material was cDNA or gDNA that came from T cells, B-cell-depleted T cells, or PBMCs.

Germline V gene data show CDR1 as SGHTA and CDR2 as FQGNSA. V gave up 0 bases and J gave up 6 bases, with 17 bases separating them. The CDR3 length is 17 residues. Repertoires were generated with immunoSEQ multiplex PCR, while TCRdb's copy carries only in-frame clones and drops some. The sample records hundreds of thousands of clones, about 89% being singletons. The genes are TRBV7-2 and TRBJ2-2, with D possibly matching TRBD2 (6 bases). The TCR was taken from a woman between 50 and 59 years old with COVID-19, enrolled during active disease. The source material was peripheral blood. CDR3 in DNA: TGTGCCAGCAGCTTAGCGTCCGGGAGTCGGGTCGCCGGGGAGCTGTTTTTT. It encodes CASSLASGSRVAGELFF.